This T cell receptor beta chain was recovered during a study of human T cells and chemical hapten exposure. In regard to this clonotype: The target antigen is unknown.

Time point here: patch test 1, 2 weeks after DPC sensitization. Treatment described: therapeutic diphenylcyclopropenone sensitization with weekly scalp DPC. Whole-study findings and limits: Expanded TCR sets contained significantly more large CDR3 similarity clusters than controls.

TCRdb redid the calling of the RACE reads with MiXCR, one entry per CDR3 protein. The sample shows around 150,000 distinct CDR3 sequences, around 13% of them seen only once. The clonotype comes from a woman aged 30 to 39 with alopecia areata. Some clones in this sample may be carry-over from other donors' samples. The source material was whole blood, sampled in connection with sensitization to the hapten diphenylcyclopropenone (DPC).

The CDR3, as DNA: TGTGCCAGCTGGGGGGCAGGGGGCTTCACTGAAGCTTTCTTT. Its protein is CASWGAGGFTEAFF. This chain links TRBV27 with TRBJ1-1; TRBD1 matches 8 bases. CDR3 size: 14 residues. V lost 8 bases to trimming and J lost 4 bases; unmatched junction nucleotides: 9. Looked up from germline, CDR1 is MNHEY and CDR2 is SMNVEV (reference sequence).